One sample yielded the 30 T cell receptor beta chains listed below, sequenced in a study of T cell responses to AZD1222 COVID-19 vaccine. Data came from immunoSEQ multiplex PCR; TCRdb stores just in-frame clones and leaves some out. The data show about 180,000 clones, 90% seen once. Here the sequenced sample was peripheral blood, taken on day 0 of AZD1222 vaccination. These receptors all come from an adult in good health.

V and J are TRBV2 and TRBJ1-1; D uncertain. Looked up from germline, CDR1 is SNHLY and CDR2 is FYNNEI. This CDR3 has 11 residues. V shed 0 bases and J shed 11 bases, with 7 bases lying between them. The CDR3 nucleotides are TGTGCCAGCAGTGAAGCGCGAAGGGCTTTCTTT. This codes for CASSEARRAFF.

The gene calls are TRBV3-1 (or the pseudogene TRBV3-2) and TRBJ2-6; possible D gene TRBD1, 5 bases. The CDR3 runs to 16 residues. V lost 3 bases and J 4 bases, leaving 13 bases between the germline ends. Germline CDR1 reads LGHDT; CDR2 reads YNNKEL (reference sequence). The CDR3 DNA follows: TGTGCCAGCAGCCAGCGTGGGGCGCAAGGGGCCAACGTCCTGACTTTC. Translated: CASSQRGAQGANVLTF.

To note about this clone: This clone may be a read error of a much larger clone one base away. This chain uses TRBV12-3 or TRBV12-4 with TRBJ1-1, with D unclear. Trimming removed 6 bases at V and 3 bases at J, with 5 bases between. The CDR3 runs 11 residues. In DNA, the CDR3 is TGTGCCAGCAGCACCTACACTGAAGCTTTCTTT. This codes for CASSTYTEAFF.

The chain joins TRBV11-2 to TRBJ1-2; no firm D call. The CDR3 has 14 amino acids. CDR1 SGHAT and CDR2 FQNNGV come from the germline V gene. Trimming took off 0 bases at V and 8 bases at J, with 13 bases between the two ends. The CDR3 sequence: CASSLEGGAGGYTF. The CDR3 bases are TGTGCCAGCAGCTTAGAAGGCGGAGCGGGAGGCTACACCTTC.

The rearrangement links TRBV19 to TRBJ1-1; 9 nucleotides match TRBD1. Per the germline V gene, CDR1 is LNHDA and CDR2 is SQIVND (reference sequence). V shed 6 bases and J 2 bases; nucleotides not matched to a gene: 4. The CDR3 spans 14 residues. CDR3 nucleotide sequence: TGTGCCAGTAGGGACAGGGGCGGAAACACTGAAGCTTTCTTT. This translates into CASRDRGGNTEAFF.

The rearrangement uses TRBV7-8 and TRBJ2-7, with 8 bases that match TRBD1. CDR3 length: 15 amino acids. The V segment lost 4 bases and the J segment 2 bases; nucleotides outside the gene matches: 7. The germline gives CDR1 SGHVS, CDR2 FQNEAQ. The CDR3 here is CASSSLTGGTYEQYF. CDR3 DNA sequence: TGTGCCAGCAGCTCCCTCACAGGGGGGACCTACGAGCAGTACTTC.

V and J are TRBV2 and TRBJ1-1; D not certain. The CDR3 length is 12 residues. CDR1 and CDR2 (germline): SNHLY, FYNNEI. The ends were cut back, 6 bases at V and 1 base at J, with 6 bases in the middle. CDR3 nucleotide sequence: TGTGCCAGCAGCTCGTGGAACACTGAAGCTTTCTTT. Translating gives CASSSWNTEAFF.

CDR3 protein: CASGLGAGNTDTQYF. The CDR3 coding sequence is TGTGCTAGTGGTTTGGGGGCGGGGAACACAGATACGCAGTATTTT. This chain joins TRBV12-5 and TRBJ2-3; maybe TRBD2 (6 bases). The CDR3 covers 15 residues. Germline V gives CDR1 LGHNT, CDR2 FRNRAP. With 1 base removed from V and 2 bases from J, the gap between germline ends came to 10 bases.

The chain links TRBV6-1 to TRBJ2-7; no firm D call. V was shortened by 3 bases and J by 2 bases, with 8 bases between the two germline ends. Germline V lookup: CDR1 MNHNS, CDR2 SASEGT. The CDR3 has 13 amino acids. DNA of the CDR3: TGTGCCAGCAGTGACGGACCGACCTACGAGCAGTACTTC. Protein sequence: CASSDGPTYEQYF.

The rearrangement links TRBV5-1 to TRBJ2-7; 7 nucleotides match TRBD1. The CDR3 covers 14 residues. CDR1 and CDR2 from the germline V gene are SGHRS and YFSETQ. The J segment lost 0 bases and the V segment lost 4 bases, leaving 4 bases of the junction unmatched. DNA of the CDR3: TGCGCCAGCAGCACAGGGGTTACCTCCTACGAGCAGTACTTC. As protein: CASSTGVTSYEQYF.

The chain has TRBV28 and TRBJ1-3; D unresolved. Deletions cut 4 bases from V and 0 bases from J, with 13 bases between. This CDR3 has 16 residues. Germline V CDR1 and CDR2: MDHEN, SYDVKM. The CDR3 loop reads CASSSPAGSSGNTIYF. The CDR3 DNA follows: TGTGCCAGCAGTTCCCCGGCCGGAAGCTCTGGAAACACCATATATTTT.

The V call is TRBV6-1, the J call TRBJ2-7; 8 nucleotides line up with TRBD2. Germline values: CDR1 MNHNS, CDR2 SASEGT. This CDR3 contains 14 residues. V shed 3 bases and J 4 bases; nucleotides not matched to a gene: 5. The CDR3 reads CASSEAGGQYEQYF. The CDR3 DNA is TGTGCCAGCAGTGAGGCGGGGGGCCAGTACGAGCAGTACTTC.

V usage is TRBV27 and J usage is TRBJ1-5, with D maybe TRBD1 (6 bases). Trimming removed 2 bases at V and 6 bases at J, with 14 bases between. CDR1 is MNHEY, CDR2 SMNVEV, per germline (reference sequence). This CDR3 has 15 residues. CDR3 sequence (DNA): TGTGCCAGCAGTTTAACAGGGCTCCGGGTTCAGCCCCAGCATTTT. This encodes CASSLTGLRVQPQHF.

The chain is built from TRBV11-2 and TRBJ1-2, with 7 positions matching TRBD1. The CDR3 is made up of 13 amino acids. CDR1 and CDR2 (germline): SGHAT, FQNNGV. V dropped 2 bases and J dropped 12; count of bases not matched to a gene: 9. The CDR3 loop reads CASSLTLQGEHTF. In nucleotides, the CDR3 is TGTGCCAGCAGCTTAACGTTGCAGGGGGAACACACCTTC.

V and J are TRBV2 and TRBJ2-7; tentatively, D is TRBD1 (6 bases). The V end lost 5 bases, the J end lost 2 bases, and 7 bases lay between the germline ends. This CDR3 region has 12 residues. CDR1 and CDR2 from the germline V gene are SNHLY and FYNNEI. The CDR3 loop is CASSRQAYEQYF. CDR3 nucleotides: TGTGCCAGCAGTCGACAGGCCTACGAGCAGTACTTC.

V and J are TRBV4-1 and TRBJ2-7, with 7 bases that match TRBD1. In germline, CDR1 is MGHRA, CDR2 YSYEKL. V gave up 2 bases and J gave up 9 bases; unmatched junction bases: 13. The CDR3 loop spans 15 amino acids. For the CDR3, the DNA is TGCGCCAGCAGCCAAACCCAGGGGGACAAGGGTCCGCAGTACTTC. Translating gives CASSQTQGDKGPQYF.

The rearrangement joins TRBV9 to TRBJ1-4; unclear D gene. Germline V gene lookup returns CDR1 SGDLS and CDR2 YYNGEE. The V end was cut by 4 bases, the J end by 10 bases, with 17 bases between. The CDR3 spans 14 residues. The CDR3 sequence: CASSPKGERRKLFF. Written as DNA, the CDR3 is TGTGCCAGCAGCCCTAAAGGAGAACGGAGAAAACTGTTTTTT.

The chain carries TRBV10-3 and TRBJ2-2; D is unclear. The CDR3 sequence is 15 residues long. Looked up from germline, CDR1 is ENHRY and CDR2 is SYGVKD. Trimming pared 0 bases from V and 3 bases from J, leaving 8 bases between. This CDR3 reads CAISESKRDTGELFF. In DNA, the CDR3 is TGTGCCATCAGTGAGTCGAAAAGGGACACCGGGGAGCTGTTTTTT.

CDR3 nucleotide sequence: TGTGCCAGCAGTCCCGGGACAGTAGGTAATCAGCCCCAGCATTTT. Its translation is CASSPGTVGNQPQHF. This chain connects TRBV2 to TRBJ1-5; 7 bases are shared with TRBD1. The junction had 8 bases not matched to a gene; V was cut back by 5 bases and J by 4 bases. CDR3 length: 15 amino acids. The germline V gene encodes CDR1 SNHLY and CDR2 FYNNEI.

V and J are TRBV5-4 and TRBJ2-7, with D perhaps matching TRBD1 (6 bases). Germline CDR1 is SGHNT and CDR2 is YYREEE (reference sequence). The CDR3 contains 11 residues. Trimming pared 4 bases from V and 7 bases from J, leaving 9 bases between. CDR3 DNA sequence: TGTGCCAGCAGCCCAGGGGTTGAGCAGTACTTC. This encodes CASSPGVEQYF.

The chain combines TRBV4-3 with TRBJ1-2, with TRBD1 identical over 8 bases. CDR3 length: 13 residues. V lost 9 bases and J lost 5; bases outside the gene matches: 8. CDR1 is LGHNA and CDR2 is YSLEER in the germline V gene. CDR3 amino acids: CASSDRAGYGYTF. CDR3 in DNA: TGCGCCAGTTCGGACAGGGCTGGGTATGGCTACACCTTC.

As to this clone: Other DNA sequences of this sample code for an identical CDR3. The genes are TRBV18 and TRBJ1-5; D may be TRBD1 (5 bases). Germline V CDR1 and CDR2: KGHSH, LQKENI. The CDR3 is 15 residues long. The V end was cut by 2 bases, the J end by 2 bases, with 10 bases between. The CDR3 bases are TGTGCCAGCTCACCAGGCCAGGGAGGCAATCAGCCCCAGCATTTT. Amino acids: CASSPGQGGNQPQHF.

The chain joins TRBV12-3 or TRBV12-4 to TRBJ1-4; D is unclear. This CDR3 has 13 amino acids. V was clipped by 3 bases and J by 10 bases, with 12 bases between them. The CDR3 region is CASSFGPAGKLFF. CDR3 DNA: TGTGCCAGCAGTTTTGGCCCGGCCGGAAAACTGTTTTTT.

This chain joins TRBV5-1 and TRBJ1-2, with no clear D. This CDR3 is built from 14 residues. V was trimmed by 5 bases and J by 3 bases, leaving 14 bases between them. Germline V gene sequence: CDR1 SGHRS, CDR2 YFSETQ. The CDR3 region is CASRVTTADYGYTF. As DNA, the CDR3 is TGCGCCAGCAGAGTGACGACTGCTGACTATGGCTACACCTTC. The variable domain in full, completed from reference TRBV5-1 and TRBJ1-2, reads KAGVTQTPRYLIKTRGQQVTLSCSPISGHRSVSWYQQTPGQGLQFLFEYFSETQRNKGNFPGRFSGRQFSNSRSEMNVSTLELGDSALYLCASRVTTADYGYTFGSGTRLTVV.

The DNA of the CDR3 is TGCAGTGCTAGAGGTGACTATGGCTACACCTTC. As protein: CSARGDYGYTF. The chain employs TRBV20-1 and TRBJ1-2; D unclear. V was pared by 1 base and J by 3 bases, with 3 bases between. This CDR3 is 11 amino acids long. CDR1 and CDR2 (germline): DFQATT, SNEGSKA (reference sequence).

The chain uses TRBV9 and TRBJ2-1; D ambiguous. CDR3 length: 13 residues. Germline CDR1 is SGDLS and CDR2 is YYNGEE. Between the trimmed V and J ends, which lost 1 base and 5 bases, there was a span of 7 bases. In DNA, the CDR3 is TGTGCCAGCAGCGTAAGAGTTAACAATGAGCAGTTCTTC. Residues: CASSVRVNNEQFF.

The chain carries TRBV19 and TRBJ1-4, with D hard to call. V lost 3 bases to trimming and J lost 5 bases, with 10 bases between them. This CDR3 is 14 amino acids long. Germline assignment: CDR1 LNHDA and CDR2 SQIVND (reference sequence). This CDR3 reads CASSMRVGNEKLFF. The CDR3 DNA reads as TGTGCCAGTAGTATGAGGGTCGGGAATGAAAAACTGTTTTTT.

The V and J genes are TRBV10-3 and TRBJ2-1; D remains unclear. Germline CDR1 ENHRY, CDR2 SYGVKD. CDR3 length: 11 amino acids. V dropped 7 bases and J dropped 9 bases, with 10 bases sitting between them. DNA for the CDR3: TGTGCCATCAAGGGCGAAAGTGAGCAGTTCTTC. Translation gives CAIKGESEQFF.

The table lists this clone with a count of one. This sequence joins TRBV6-2 or TRBV6-3 and TRBJ2-5, with 14 bases aligning to TRBD2. The germline CDR1 and CDR2 sequences are MNHEY and SVGEGT. This CDR3 comprises 16 residues. The V and J ends lost 6 bases and 5 bases, in that order; junction bases with no gene match: 8. The CDR3 region is CASSRLAGGRLETQYF. The DNA of the CDR3 is TGTGCCAGCAGCAGACTAGCGGGGGGGCGCTTGGAGACCCAGTACTTC.

This chain uses TRBV6-2 or TRBV6-3 with TRBJ2-6, with D maybe TRBD2 (5 bases). V was pared by 2 bases and J by 0 bases, with 5 bases between. The germline gives CDR1 MNHEY, CDR2 SVGEGT. CDR3 length: 15 amino acids. CDR3 nucleotide sequence: TGTGCCAGCAGTTACGGAGGCTCTGGGGCCAACGTCCTGACTTTC. It encodes CASSYGGSGANVLTF.